This T cell receptor beta chain was captured by sequencing in a study of cytotoxic CD8 clonotypes in ibrutinib-treated CLL. The germline V gene encodes CDR1 SGHAT and CDR2 FQNNGV. V was clipped by 3 bases and J by 11 bases; unmatched bases: 6. The CDR3 sequence is 14 residues long. The repertoire was sequenced with immunoSEQ multiplex PCR; TCRdb's copy has only in-frame clones and lacks some. The repertoire includes 60,000 to 95,000 clones, around four fifths of them detected once, and about 39% sits in the top ten. The clonotype originates from a human donor with chronic lymphocytic leukemia. Material: PBMCs, obtained after 24 months of ibrutinib treatment. This sequence joins TRBV11-2 and TRBJ2-7; the match to TRBD2 covers 14 bases. The CDR3, as DNA: TGTGCCAGCAGCTTGTTGGGACTAGCGGGAGTTAAGTACTTC. Translated, it gives CASSLLGLAGVKYF.